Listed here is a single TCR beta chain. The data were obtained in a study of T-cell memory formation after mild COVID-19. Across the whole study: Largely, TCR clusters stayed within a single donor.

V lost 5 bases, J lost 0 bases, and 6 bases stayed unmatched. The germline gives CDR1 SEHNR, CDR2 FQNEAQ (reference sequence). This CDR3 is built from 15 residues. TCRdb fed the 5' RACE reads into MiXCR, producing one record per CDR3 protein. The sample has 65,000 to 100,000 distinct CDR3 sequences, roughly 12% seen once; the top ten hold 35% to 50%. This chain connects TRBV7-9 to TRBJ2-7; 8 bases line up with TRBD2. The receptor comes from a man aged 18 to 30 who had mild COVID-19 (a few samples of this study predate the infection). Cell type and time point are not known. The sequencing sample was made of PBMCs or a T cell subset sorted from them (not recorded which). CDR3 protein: CASSIVGGDSYEQYF. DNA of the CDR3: TGTGCCAGCAGCATAGTCGGGGGGGACTCCTACGAGCAGTACTTC.